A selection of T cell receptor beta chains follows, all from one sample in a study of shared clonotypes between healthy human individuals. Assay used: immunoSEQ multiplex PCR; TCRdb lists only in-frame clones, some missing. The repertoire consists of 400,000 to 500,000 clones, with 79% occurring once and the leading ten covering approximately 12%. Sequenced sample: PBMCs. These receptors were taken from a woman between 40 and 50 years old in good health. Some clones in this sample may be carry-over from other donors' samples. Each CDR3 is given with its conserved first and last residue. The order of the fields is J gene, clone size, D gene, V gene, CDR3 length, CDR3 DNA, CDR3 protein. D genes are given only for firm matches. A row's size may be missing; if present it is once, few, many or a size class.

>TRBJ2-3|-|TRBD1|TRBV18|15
TGTGCCAGCTCACCGGGCACAGGGGTTCCGGACCCGCAGTATTTT
CASSPGTGVPDPQYF
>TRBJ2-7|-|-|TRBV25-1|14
TGTGCCAGCAGTGACCCCAGGAGGACCTACGAGCAGTACTTC
CASSDPRRTYEQYF
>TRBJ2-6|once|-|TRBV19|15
TGTGCCAGTAGTTTCCCAGGCTCGGGGGCCAACGTCCTGACTTTC
CASSFPGSGANVLTF
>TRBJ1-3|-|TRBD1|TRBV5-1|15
TGCGCCAGCAGCTTTGACAGGGGGCGAGGAAACACCATATATTTT
CASSFDRGRGNTIYF
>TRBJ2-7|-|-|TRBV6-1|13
TGTGCCAGCAGTGAATCGTGGGCGGGAGAGCAGTACTTC
CASSESWAGEQYF
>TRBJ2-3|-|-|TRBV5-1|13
TGCGCCAGCAAACCGATGGGGACAGATACGCAGTATTTT
CASKPMGTDTQYF
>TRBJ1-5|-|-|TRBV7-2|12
TGTGCCAGCAGCGTTCTTTATCAGCCCCAGCATTTT
CASSVLYQPQHF
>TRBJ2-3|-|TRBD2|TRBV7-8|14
TGTGCCAGCAGGAGCGGACTAGCGACAGATACGCAGTATTTT
CASRSGLATDTQYF
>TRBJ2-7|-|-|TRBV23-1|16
TGCGCCAGCAGTCTCCGGGGAAGGGGAGGTAGGTACGAGCAGTACTTC
CASSLRGRGGRYEQYF
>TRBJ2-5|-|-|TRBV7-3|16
TGTGCCAGCAGCCCCTCCGGCGGGATGCCCCAAGAGACCCAGTACTTC
CASSPSGGMPQETQYF
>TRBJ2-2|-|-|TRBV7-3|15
TGTGCCAGCAGCCAGGGACTCGGGGAGGCCGGGGAGCTGTTTTTT
CASSQGLGEAGELFF
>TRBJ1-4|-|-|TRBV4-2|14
TGTGCCAGCAGCCCCAGGGGATCGGGGGAAAAACTGTTTTTT
CASSPRGSGEKLFF
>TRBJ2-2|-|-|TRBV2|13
TGTGCCAGCAGTGAAACGAACACCGGGGAGCTGTTTTTT
CASSETNTGELFF
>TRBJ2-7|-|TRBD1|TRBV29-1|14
TGCAGCGTTGACTCGGACAGGGCCGGAGAGCGACAGTACTTC
CSVDSDRAGERQYF
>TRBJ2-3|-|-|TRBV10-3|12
TGTGCCATCAGTTGGGACGCAGATACGCAGTATTTT
CAISWDADTQYF